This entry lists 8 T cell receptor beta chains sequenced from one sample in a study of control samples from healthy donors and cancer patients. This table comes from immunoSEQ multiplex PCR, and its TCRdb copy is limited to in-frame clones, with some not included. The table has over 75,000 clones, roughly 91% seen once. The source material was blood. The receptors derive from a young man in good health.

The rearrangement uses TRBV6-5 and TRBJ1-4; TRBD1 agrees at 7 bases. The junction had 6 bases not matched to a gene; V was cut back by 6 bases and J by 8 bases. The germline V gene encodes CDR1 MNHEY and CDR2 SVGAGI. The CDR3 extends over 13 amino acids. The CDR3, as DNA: TGTGCCAGCAGGACAGGGTTGAAGGAAAAACTGTTTTTT. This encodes CASRTGLKEKLFF.

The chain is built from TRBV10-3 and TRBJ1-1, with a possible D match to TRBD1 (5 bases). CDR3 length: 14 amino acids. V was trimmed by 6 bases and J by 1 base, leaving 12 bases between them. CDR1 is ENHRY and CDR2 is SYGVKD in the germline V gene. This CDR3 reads CAISGGLQNTEAFF. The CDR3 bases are TGTGCCATCAGCGGGGGACTTCAGAACACTGAAGCTTTCTTT.

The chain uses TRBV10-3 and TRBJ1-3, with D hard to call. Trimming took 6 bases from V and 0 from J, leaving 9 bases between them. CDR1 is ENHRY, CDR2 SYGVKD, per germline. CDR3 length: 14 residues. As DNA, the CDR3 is TGTGCCATCAGAAGGACGGGCTCTGGAAACACCATATATTTT. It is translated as CAIRRTGSGNTIYF.

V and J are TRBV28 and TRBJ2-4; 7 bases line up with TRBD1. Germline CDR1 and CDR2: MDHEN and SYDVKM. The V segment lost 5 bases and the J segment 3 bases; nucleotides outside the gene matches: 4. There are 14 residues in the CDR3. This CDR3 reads CASSPWDSKNIQYF. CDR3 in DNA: TGTGCCAGCAGTCCCTGGGACAGCAAAAACATTCAGTACTTC.

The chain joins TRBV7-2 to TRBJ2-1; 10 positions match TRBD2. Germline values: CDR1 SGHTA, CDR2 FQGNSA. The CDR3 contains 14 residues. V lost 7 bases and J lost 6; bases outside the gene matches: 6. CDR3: CASTLAGVVNEQFF. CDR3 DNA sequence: TGTGCCAGCACCCTAGCGGGAGTTGTCAATGAGCAGTTCTTC.

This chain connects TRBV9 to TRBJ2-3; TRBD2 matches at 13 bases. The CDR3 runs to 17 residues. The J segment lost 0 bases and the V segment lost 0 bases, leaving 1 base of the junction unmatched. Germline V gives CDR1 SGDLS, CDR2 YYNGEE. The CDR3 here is CASSVGGLAGSTDTQYF. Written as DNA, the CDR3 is TGTGCCAGCAGCGTAGGGGGACTAGCGGGGAGCACAGATACGCAGTATTTT.

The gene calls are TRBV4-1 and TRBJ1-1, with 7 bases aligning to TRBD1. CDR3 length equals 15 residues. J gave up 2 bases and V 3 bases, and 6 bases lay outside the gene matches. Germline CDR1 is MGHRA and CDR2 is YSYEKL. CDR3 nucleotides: TGCGCCAGCAGCCAGAGAGGGGACAGAAACACTGAAGCTTTCTTT. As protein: CASSQRGDRNTEAFF.

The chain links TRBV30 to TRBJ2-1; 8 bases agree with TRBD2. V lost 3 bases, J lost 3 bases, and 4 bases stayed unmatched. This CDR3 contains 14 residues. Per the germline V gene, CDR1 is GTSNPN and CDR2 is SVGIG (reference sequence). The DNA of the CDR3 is TGTGCCTGGAGGAGCGGGAGCCGCTACAATGAGCAGTTCTTC. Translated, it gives CAWRSGSRYNEQFF.